This passage covers 15 T cell receptor beta chains from one sample sequenced in a study of cytomegalovirus exposure and HLA in healthy donors. Vbeta (60) and Jbeta (13) primers were used in the PCR. The protocol was immunoSEQ multiplex PCR, while the TCRdb copy is restricted to in-frame clones and leaves out a portion. The sample lists about 96,000 clones, around 60% occurring once. The specimen sequenced was PBMCs. The receptors were sampled from a man aged 55 to 70 in good health and CMV-seronegative.

The chain carries TRBV9 and TRBJ2-3, with a tentative D call TRBD1 (5 bases). The length of the CDR3 is 16 residues. Germline CDR1 and CDR2: SGDLS and YYNGEE. V lost 0 bases to trimming and J lost 6 bases, with 17 bases between them. Here the CDR3 reads CASSVDGRGGWDTQYF. The CDR3 DNA sequence: TGTGCCAGCAGCGTAGATGGAAGGGGTGGATGGGATACGCAGTATTTT.

The J gene is TRBJ2-1, the V gene TRBV19; 12 bases match TRBD1. The CDR3 contains 15 residues. After removal of 7 bases from V and 9 bases from J, the junction contained 10 bases not matched to a gene. Germline V gene data show CDR1 as LNHDA and CDR2 as SQIVND (reference sequence). CDR3 DNA: TGTGCCAGTAACACACCGGGACAGGGGGCTGTTGAGCAGTTCTTC. The encoded protein is CASNTPGQGAVEQFF. Looking up the rest from reference TRBV19 and TRBJ2-1 gives the full variable domain: DGGITQSPKYLFRKEGQNVTLSCEQNLNHDAMYWYRQDPGQGLRLIYYSQIVNDFQKGDIAEGYSVSREKKESFPLTVTSAQKNPTAFYLCASNTPGQGAVEQFFGPGTRLTVL.

This clone was picked up a small number of times. The chain is built from TRBV7-3 and TRBJ2-3, with 9 positions matching TRBD2. The germline CDR1 and CDR2 sequences are SGHTA and FQGTGA. V lost 1 base and J lost 8; bases outside the gene matches: 10. The CDR3 covers 16 residues. CDR3 bases: TGTGCCAGCAGCTTAATGGCGTCTAGCGGGGCGGGTACGCAGTATTTT. Translation: CASSLMASSGAGTQYF.

A few counts support this clone. As DNA, the CDR3 is TGTGCCAGCAGCTTTACAGTCTCTGGGGCCAACGTCCTGACTTTC. Translating it yields CASSFTVSGANVLTF. The chain uses TRBV5-5 and TRBJ2-6; D is uncertain. The V gene lost 2 bases and the J gene lost 0 bases, with 6 bases spanning the gap. The CDR3 contains 15 residues. Germline CDR1 is SGHKS and CDR2 is YYEKEE (reference sequence).

V gene TRBV11-1 combines with J gene TRBJ2-1, with unresolved D. CDR3 size: 14 residues. Trimming cost V 3 bases and J 5 bases, with 11 bases left between them. Germline values: CDR1 SGHAT, CDR2 FQDESV (reference sequence). The CDR3 nucleotides read TGTGCCAGCAGCTTGAGGTTCGCAGACAATGAGCAGTTCTTC. Protein: CASSLRFADNEQFF. The variable domain in full, completed from reference TRBV11-1 and TRBJ2-1, reads EAEVAQSPRYKITEKSQAVAFWCDPISGHATLYWYRQILGQGPELLVQFQDESVVDDSQLPKDRFSAERLKGVDSTLKIQPAELGDSAMYLCASSLRFADNEQFFGPGTRLTVL.

This clone came up a few times. V is TRBV19 and J is TRBJ2-7, with D hard to call. This CDR3 is 12 amino acids long. Germline lookup yields CDR1 LNHDA and CDR2 SQIVND (reference sequence). The germline V and J ends were trimmed by 4 bases and 2 bases, with 6 bases remaining between them. This CDR3 reads CASSNSAYEQYF. CDR3 nucleotide sequence: TGTGCCAGTAGTAATAGTGCCTACGAGCAGTACTTC.

This clone was observed a handful of times. The V and J genes are TRBV29-1 and TRBJ2-7; possible D gene TRBD1, 6 bases. V lost 2 bases and J 5 bases, leaving 7 bases between the germline ends. This CDR3 has 11 amino acids. The germline gives CDR1 SQVTM, CDR2 ANQGSEA. DNA for the CDR3: TGCAGCGTTGAACAGGGGAACGAGCAGTACTTC. This sequence encodes CSVEQGNEQYF.

The chain is built from TRBV5-4 and TRBJ2-3, with 7 bases aligning to TRBD2. CDR1 and CDR2 (germline): SGHNT, YYREEE (reference sequence). J lost 5 bases, V lost 0 bases, and 12 bases had no gene match. This CDR3 has 17 residues. DNA for the CDR3: TGTGCCAGCAGCTTGGGAGGTGTGGGGGGGAGGAAAGATACGCAGTATTTT. Amino acid sequence: CASSLGGVGGRKDTQYF.

The V gene is TRBV5-1, the J gene TRBJ2-7; maybe TRBD2 (6 bases). Per the germline V gene, CDR1 is SGHRS and CDR2 is YFSETQ. Trimming took 0 bases from V and 3 from J, leaving 13 bases between them. The CDR3 has 15 residues. The CDR3 sequence is CASSLGGRTNYEQYF. In nucleotides, the CDR3 is TGCGCCAGCAGCTTGGGGGGGAGGACAAACTACGAGCAGTACTTC.

J is TRBJ1-1 and V is TRBV9; unclear D gene. V was shortened by 0 bases and J by 6 bases, with 12 bases between the two germline ends. This CDR3 contains 14 residues. The germline CDR1 and CDR2 sequences are SGDLS and YYNGEE. CDR3 DNA: TGTGCCAGCAGCGTAGATGCCGGGAGCTCTGAAGCTTTCTTT. Protein: CASSVDAGSSEAFF. The entire variable domain, with the rest obtained from reference TRBV9 and TRBJ1-1, is as follows: DSGVTQTPKHLITATGQRVTLRCSPRSGDLSVYWYQQSLDQGLQFLIQYYNGEERAKGNILERFSAQQFPDLHSELNLSSLELGDSALYFCASSVDAGSSEAFFGQGTRLTVV.

The table lists this clone with a count of one. The V call is TRBV6-1, the J call TRBJ2-7; 9 nucleotides agree with TRBD2. After removal of 6 bases from V and 2 bases from J, the junction contained 5 bases not matched to a gene. Germline V gene lookup returns CDR1 MNHNS and CDR2 SASEGT. The CDR3 has 14 amino acids. CDR3 region: CASRRLADTYEQYF. In DNA form, the CDR3 reads TGTGCCAGCAGAAGACTAGCGGACACCTACGAGCAGTACTTC.

V is TRBV19 and J is TRBJ1-1; D remains unclear. CDR3 length: 13 residues. Germline V lookup: CDR1 LNHDA, CDR2 SQIVND (reference sequence). Trimming shortened V by 7 bases and J by 1 base, and 10 bases separated the two germline ends. CDR3 amino acids: CASKQEQNTEAFF. CDR3 in DNA: TGTGCCAGTAAGCAGGAACAGAACACTGAAGCTTTCTTT.

The V gene is TRBV6-5, the J gene TRBJ2-7; 9 bases are a match to TRBD2. Germline CDR1 is MNHEY and CDR2 is SVGAGI. The CDR3 totals 14 residues. Trimming removed 9 bases from V and 6 bases from J; junction bases left unmatched: 12. CDR3 region: CASRPGLASPEQYF. The CDR3 DNA reads TGTGCCAGTCGTCCGGGACTAGCTTCTCCCGAGCAGTACTTC.

The chain uses TRBV5-1 and TRBJ1-1; D remains ambiguous. V shed 2 bases and J shed 3 bases, with 5 bases lying between them. Germline CDR1 and CDR2: SGHRS and YFSETQ. The CDR3 totals 12 residues. The CDR3 DNA is TGCGCCAGCAGCTTCGGGGACACTGAAGCTTTCTTT. Its protein product is CASSFGDTEAFF.

This chain links TRBV6-4 with TRBJ1-2; possible D gene TRBD1, 5 bases. The CDR3 has 15 residues. Deletions cut 6 bases from V and 3 bases from J, with 17 bases between. Germline-derived CDR1 and CDR2 are MRHNA and SNTAGT. CDR3 protein: CASSQDERGDYGYTF. The CDR3 nucleotides read TGTGCCAGCAGCCAGGACGAGCGGGGGGACTATGGCTACACCTTC.